The clone carrying this T cell receptor beta chain has at least ten counts. From RNA transcripts, TCR beta CDR3 regions were amplified. With the HTBI primer set, the TCR CDR3 went through a first round of RT-PCR. TCRdb used MiXCR to reprocess the multiplex PCR reads, holding one entry per CDR3 protein. The sample has about 400,000 distinct CDR3 sequences; just under 15% are singletons. The sample comes from a study of T cells in Graves' hyperthyroidism and ophthalmopathy. Graves' hyperthyroidism without ophthalmopathy progression within 18 months was termed stable. Germline V gene lookup returns CDR1 LGHNA and CDR2 YNFKEQ. This CDR3 contains 14 residues. Trimming stripped 0 bases from V and 10 bases from J, with 13 bases between.

Sequencing was done on a sample of blood. This TCR derives from a woman in her 30s with Graves' hyperthyroidism. The chain recombines TRBV4-2 with TRBJ2-1; D call uncertain. DNA for the CDR3: TGTGCCAGCAGCCAAGAGCGACCCTCCCCCGAGCAGTTCTTC. Translating it yields CASSQERPSPEQFF.